This T cell receptor (beta chain) emerged from a study of CD8+ T cells in alopecia areata. As for the study in general: Tofacitinib ran 6 to 18 months, followed by 6 months off drug. Notes on the study in general: Normal skin's resident alphabeta T cells are sequenced alongside lesional scalp T cells. Clarity of TCR sharing across patients fell short of that in mice, possibly HLA-related.

As part of sample collection, lesional scalp punch biopsies and peripheral blood were taken from alopecia areata patients. Trimming removed 3 bases at V and 4 bases at J, with 9 bases between. The CDR3 has 13 amino acids. Per germline, CDR1 SGDLS and CDR2 YYNGEE. This clone was counted a few times. Its target is not known. RNA extraction and reverse transcription yielded cDNA as sequencing template. The data were produced by immunoSEQ multiplex PCR, yet TCRdb's version contains in-frame clones alone and is incomplete. The sample has 130,000 to 150,000 clones; more than 45% are singletons. The receptor was derived from a human donor with alopecia areata. The chain employs TRBV9 and TRBJ2-3; D unresolved. The source material was CD4+ T cells sorted from blood. Here the CDR3 DNA reads TGTGCCAGCAGCGCGGACCTGGCAGATACGCAGTATTTT. Amino acid sequence: CASSADLADTQYF. Looking up the rest from reference TRBV9 and TRBJ2-3 gives the full variable domain: DSGVTQTPKHLITATGQRVTLRCSPRSGDLSVYWYQQSLDQGLQFLIQYYNGEERAKGNILERFSAQQFPDLHSELNLSSLELGDSALYFCASSADLADTQYFGPGTRLTVL.